The 27 T cell receptor beta chains in this list originate from one sample, sequenced in a study of blood T cell repertoires in COVID-19 (dated by TCRdb to the early 2020s). Library construction relied on the immunoSEQ multiplex PCR assay. The clones in this table, taken by TCRdb from immuneACCESS, are in-frame only. Not every clone is retained; where verified, under half of the shortfall comes from an unresolved V gene, and the cause of the rest is unknown. The sample yields 110,000 to 150,000 clones; about three quarters were counted once. The ten largest clones take up around 1.8% of the sample. Sequencing was done on a sample of peripheral blood. The receptor set was obtained from a woman aged 55-70 years with acute or convalescent COVID-19.

The chain has TRBV20-1 and TRBJ2-1; 8 nucleotides align to TRBD1. Germline loops: CDR1 DFQATT, CDR2 SNEGSKA (reference sequence). V dropped 3 bases and J dropped 9; count of bases not matched to a gene: 10. The CDR3 loop spans 14 amino acids. The CDR3 DNA follows: TGCAGTGCTAGTGACAGGGGATCAGTGAGTGAGCAGTTCTTC. This encodes CSASDRGSVSEQFF.

J is TRBJ2-3 and V is TRBV7-2; perhaps TRBD2 as D (6 bases). The V gene's germline CDR1 is SGHTA and CDR2 FQGNSA. This CDR3 is 14 amino acids long. V lost 6 bases and J lost 8, with 18 bases in between. CDR3 DNA sequence: TGTGCCAGCAGGCGGGACGGCACAGACGGTACGCAGTATTTT. Residues: CASRRDGTDGTQYF.

This rearrangement joins TRBV12-3 or TRBV12-4 to TRBJ2-5; D unresolved. V gave up 3 bases and J gave up 2 bases, with 4 bases separating them. The CDR3 loop spans 12 amino acids. The CDR3 region has the DNA TGTGCCAGCAGTTTCAGACAAGAGACCCAGTACTTC. This sequence encodes CASSFRQETQYF.

J is TRBJ2-2 and V is TRBV9; 7 bases line up with TRBD2. With V trimmed by 0 bases and J by 0 bases, 8 bases remained unmatched. Per the germline V gene, CDR1 is SGDLS and CDR2 is YYNGEE. CDR3 size: 18 residues. The CDR3: CASSVEWAGVPNTGELFF. The CDR3 DNA sequence: TGTGCCAGCAGCGTAGAGTGGGCGGGAGTTCCGAACACCGGGGAGCTGTTTTTT.

The chain is built from TRBV10-2 and TRBJ2-7, with TRBD2 matching over 8 bases. V was pared by 6 bases and J by 1 base, with 11 bases of the junction left unmatched. The CDR3 runs to 16 residues. From germline, CDR1 is WSHSY and CDR2 SAAADI. The chain's CDR3 is CASSQAGAGVSYEQYF. The CDR3 nucleotides are TGCGCCAGCAGCCAAGCGGGAGCAGGGGTGTCCTACGAGCAGTACTTC.

The chain links TRBV11-2 to TRBJ2-7; unclear D gene. With 2 bases removed from V and 6 bases from J, the gap between germline ends came to 5 bases. Germline V lookup: CDR1 SGHAT, CDR2 FQNNGV. The CDR3 extends over 11 amino acids. The CDR3 sequence is CASSLIAEQYF. CDR3 sequence (DNA): TGTGCCAGCAGCTTAATAGCCGAGCAGTACTTC.

The rearrangement links TRBV5-6 to TRBJ1-4; D uncertain. V was trimmed by 5 bases and J by 7 bases, leaving 9 bases between them. This CDR3 spans 12 amino acids. Germline CDR1 is SGHDT and CDR2 is YYEEEE. The CDR3 nucleotides are TGTGCCAGCAGTCCTGGAGGTGAAAAACTGTTTTTT. This sequence encodes CASSPGGEKLFF.

The rearrangement joins TRBV29-1 to TRBJ2-5; the D gene is possibly TRBD1 (6 bases). Germline-derived CDR1 and CDR2 are SQVTM and ANQGSEA. V was pared by 6 bases and J by 11 bases, with 16 bases between. The CDR3 is 11 amino acids. The CDR3 DNA reads as TGCAGCGTAATACAGGGTTTCCTTCAGTACTTC. This translates into CSVIQGFLQYF.

This clone was counted a few times. The gene calls are TRBV19 and TRBJ1-4; 7 bases are a match to TRBD1. Germline trimming cut 1 base from V and 5 bases from J; bases unmatched to any gene: 4. Germline CDR1 LNHDA, CDR2 SQIVND (reference sequence). The CDR3 is 15 amino acids. The CDR3 nucleotides are TGTGCCAGTAGTATAGTGGTGACAGGGAATGAAAAACTGTTTTTT. Residues: CASSIVVTGNEKLFF.

The DNA for the CDR3 is TGTGCCAGCAGCAAAGAACTAGGGTCTGGAAACACCATATATTTT. The encoded protein is CASSKELGSGNTIYF. This chain links TRBV21-1 with TRBJ1-3. TRBV21-1 is a pseudogene. This CDR3 is built from 15 residues.

V gene TRBV5-1 combines with J gene TRBJ1-1, with D uncertain. This CDR3 spans 14 amino acids. Trimming took 4 bases from V and 1 from J, leaving 11 bases between them. Germline CDR1 and CDR2: SGHRS and YFSETQ. CDR3 in amino acids: CASSVAPQNTEAFF. The CDR3 nucleotides are TGCGCCAGCAGCGTCGCCCCACAGAACACTGAAGCTTTCTTT. The full variable domain, in which reference TRBV5-1 and TRBJ1-1 provide the parts outside the CDR3, is KAGVTQTPRYLIKTRGQQVTLSCSPISGHRSVSWYQQTPGQGLQFLFEYFSETQRNKGNFPGRFSGRQFSNSRSEMNVSTLELGDSALYLCASSVAPQNTEAFFGQGTRLTVV.

This clone has just one count. This chain uses TRBV6-5 with TRBJ2-3; D is perhaps TRBD2 (6 bases). With 0 bases removed from V and 8 bases from J, the gap between germline ends came to 9 bases. The CDR3 totals 13 residues. CDR1 and CDR2 from the germline V gene are MNHEY and SVGAGI. The CDR3 here is CASSYSTSTTQYF. The CDR3, as DNA: TGTGCCAGCAGTTACTCGACTAGTACTACGCAGTATTTT.

There are a few counts of this clone. The chain recombines TRBV3-1 (or the pseudogene TRBV3-2) with TRBJ2-3, with 11 bases matching TRBD2. This CDR3 region has 16 residues. The germline V gene has CDR1 LGHDT and CDR2 YNNKEL (reference sequence). V shed 4 bases, J shed 1 base, and the junction held 4 bases outside the gene matches. Written as DNA, the CDR3 is TGTGCCAGCAGCCCACTAGCGGGAGCCGGCACAGATACGCAGTATTTT. Translated: CASSPLAGAGTDTQYF.

The CDR3 DNA reads TGTGCCAGCAGCTCGACACTTAATGAAAAACTGTTTTTT. Its protein is CASSSTLNEKLFF. The chain carries TRBV11-1 and TRBJ1-4; D unresolved. Trimming removed 4 bases at V and 4 bases at J, with 7 bases between. CDR3 length: 13 residues. The germline V gene has CDR1 SGHAT and CDR2 FQDESV (reference sequence).

The V call is TRBV21-1, the J call TRBJ2-7; whether TRBD1, the table's D call, matches the DNA was not checked. TRBV21-1 is flagged as a pseudogene. This CDR3 is built from 17 residues. The CDR3: CASSRGGWGDRPHEQYF. The CDR3 DNA reads as TGTGCCAGCAGCAGAGGGGGGTGGGGGGACAGGCCCCACGAGCAGTACTTC.

The CDR3 coding sequence is TGTGCCAGCAGTCCTAGCGGGAGCCAAGAGACCCAGTACTTC. Protein sequence: CASSPSGSQETQYF. V usage is TRBV2 and J usage is TRBJ2-5; 10 bases are shared with TRBD2. V shed 5 bases, J shed 1 base, and the junction held 1 base outside the gene matches. Per the germline V gene, CDR1 is SNHLY and CDR2 is FYNNEI. This CDR3 has 14 residues.

The count of this clone is one. This chain uses TRBV7-9 with TRBJ2-2; 8 nucleotides line up with TRBD2. Germline CDR1 SEHNR, CDR2 FQNEAQ (reference sequence). The trim removed 5 bases at V and 6 bases at J, leaving 11 bases unmatched. This CDR3 has 16 amino acids. CDR3 DNA sequence: TGTGCCAGCAGCCCCATGGCTAGCGGGCGCGCCGGGGAGCTGTTTTTT. Its translation: CASSPMASGRAGELFF.

The chain couples TRBV14 to TRBJ2-1; D perhaps matches TRBD2 (5 bases). Germline-derived CDR1 and CDR2 are SGHDN and FVKESK. The CDR3 runs to 15 residues. The ends were cut back, 1 base at V and 0 bases at J, with 7 bases in the middle. As DNA, the CDR3 is TGTGCCAGCAGCCAAGTGGGGAGCTCCTACAATGAGCAGTTCTTC. It encodes CASSQVGSSYNEQFF. The full variable domain, its missing parts supplied by reference TRBV14 and TRBJ2-1, is EAGVTQFPSHSVIEKGQTVTLRCDPISGHDNLYWYRRVMGKEIKFLLHFVKESKQDESGMPNNRFLAERTGGTYSTLKVQPAELEDSGVYFCASSQVGSSYNEQFFGPGTRLTVL.

The gene calls are TRBV5-1 and TRBJ2-1, with D perhaps matching TRBD2 (6 bases). The germline V and J ends were trimmed by 4 bases and 2 bases, with 10 bases remaining between them. The CDR3 contains 14 residues. Germline V gene sequence: CDR1 SGHRS, CDR2 YFSETQ. The CDR3 bases are TGCGCCAGCAGCGGGCTAGCGACCTACAATGAGCAGTTCTTC. It yields the protein CASSGLATYNEQFF.

In this sample, this clone turned up once. The chain joins TRBV5-4 to TRBJ1-1; a possible D gene is TRBD1 (5 bases). CDR1 is SGHNT and CDR2 is YYREEE in the germline V gene (reference sequence). The CDR3 spans 17 residues. The V end was cut by 3 bases, the J end by 2 bases, with 20 bases between. This CDR3 is CASSSRVNDPRNTEAFF. The CDR3 region has the DNA TGTGCCAGCAGCTCCAGGGTAAACGACCCCAGAAACACTGAAGCTTTCTTT. The full variable domain, with the rest looked up from reference TRBV5-4 and TRBJ1-1, is ETGVTQSPTHLIKTRGQQVTLRCSSQSGHNTVSWYQQALGQGPQFIFQYYREEENGRGNFPPRFSGLQFPNYSSELNVNALELDDSALYLCASSSRVNDPRNTEAFFGQGTRLTVV.

V is TRBV28 and J is TRBJ1-1; 8 bases are a match to TRBD1. The germline V gene encodes CDR1 MDHEN and CDR2 SYDVKM. The CDR3 is 16 residues long. With 3 bases clipped from V and 5 bases from J, the junction kept 11 bases outside the gene matches. CDR3 DNA: TGTGCCAGCAGTTTTAATATGGGACAGGTGGGGACTGAAGCTTTCTTT. Amino acids: CASSFNMGQVGTEAFF.

This clone was picked up a small number of times. This chain uses TRBV7-9 with TRBJ1-6, with unresolved D. The CDR3 runs to 15 residues. Germline CDR1 and CDR2: SEHNR and FQNEAQ (reference sequence). Trimming took off 3 bases at V and 0 bases at J, with 6 bases between the two ends. The CDR3 loop is CASSLSSSYNSPLHF. The CDR3 coding sequence is TGTGCCAGCAGCTTGTCGAGCTCCTATAATTCACCCCTCCACTTT. The complete variable domain, with remaining parts taken from reference TRBV7-9 and TRBJ1-6, reads DTGVSQNPRHKITKRGQNVTFRCDPISEHNRLYWYRQTLGQGPEFLTYFQNEAQLEKSRLLSDRFSAERPKGSFSTLEIQRTEQGDSAMYLCASSLSSSYNSPLHFGNGTRLTVT.

The J gene is TRBJ2-1, the V gene TRBV14; 11 bases map to TRBD2. Losses at the gene ends were 3 bases for V and 0 bases for J; bases not matched to a gene: 10. This CDR3 is built from 19 residues. Germline V lookup: CDR1 SGHDN, CDR2 FVKESK. The CDR3 spells CASSHRPGLAESSYNEQFF. The CDR3 DNA reads TGTGCCAGCAGCCATCGCCCGGGACTAGCGGAGAGCTCCTACAATGAGCAGTTCTTC.

The genes are TRBV18 and TRBJ2-5; D is possibly TRBD2 (5 bases). V lost 0 bases to trimming and J lost 2 bases, with 13 bases between them. Germline lookup yields CDR1 KGHSH and CDR2 LQKENI. The CDR3 runs 16 residues. The CDR3 nucleotides are TGTGCCAGCTCACCACCAGGTGGAAGAGGGCAAGAGACCCAGTACTTC. Its protein product is CASSPPGGRGQETQYF.

This chain uses TRBV6-2 or TRBV6-3 with TRBJ2-7, with 9 bases identical to TRBD1. The length of the CDR3 is 15 residues. With 0 bases clipped from V and 2 bases from J, the junction kept 2 bases outside the gene matches. Germline lookup yields CDR1 MNHEY and CDR2 SVGEGT. This CDR3 reads CASSYSGTGPYEQYF. Here the CDR3 DNA reads TGTGCCAGCAGTTACTCGGGGACAGGGCCCTACGAGCAGTACTTC.

The V and J genes are TRBV29-1 and TRBJ2-1, with D perhaps matching TRBD2 (6 bases). The CDR3 covers 14 residues. With 7 bases removed from V and 1 base from J, the gap between germline ends came to 14 bases. CDR1 and CDR2 (germline): SQVTM, ANQGSEA. The DNA of the CDR3 is TGCAGCGCCCAAGGGGCGGGATCCTACAATGAGCAGTTCTTC. Its protein is CSAQGAGSYNEQFF.

The genes are TRBV10-2 and TRBJ1-1; D gene ambiguous. This CDR3 comprises 14 residues. The germline V and J ends were trimmed by 6 bases and 0 bases, with 11 bases remaining between them. Germline assignment: CDR1 WSHSY and CDR2 SAAADI. The CDR3 is CASRIGIMNTEAFF. In DNA, the CDR3 is TGCGCCAGCAGGATCGGGATTATGAACACTGAAGCTTTCTTT.